Here is one T cell receptor (beta chain) with its context. This entry is derived from a study of early T cells in non-severe SARS-CoV-2 infection. V was pared by 3 bases and J by 0 bases, with 8 bases between. This CDR3 region has 14 residues. Germline loops: CDR1 MNHEY, CDR2 SMNVEV (reference sequence). The TCR library protocol attached unique molecular identifiers to the individual cDNA molecules. TCRdb re-called the 5' RACE reads through MiXCR, storing one row per CDR3 protein. The data show roughly 99,000 distinct CDR3 sequences, around 12% seen once. J is TRBJ1-2 and V is TRBV27; a weak D match, TRBD1 (5 bases). This material consisted of whole blood, taken at baseline. This TCR derives from an adult who was a healthcare worker with PCR-confirmed SARS-CoV-2 infection or an uninfected control (not recorded which). This CDR3 reads CASSFRGANYGYTF. The CDR3 DNA sequence: TGTGCCAGCAGTTTCCGGGGGGCTAACTATGGCTACACCTTC.